The 9 T cell receptor beta chains presented below share a single source sample, sequenced in a study of blood T cell repertoires in COVID-19. Produced via immunoSEQ multiplex PCR; TCRdb's table is partial and in-frame only. The sample shows approximately 230,000 clones, 70% to 85% of them seen only once. The sequencing input was peripheral blood. The receptors come from an older man with acute or convalescent COVID-19.

The rearrangement uses TRBV10-3 and TRBJ1-2; 9 nucleotides line up with TRBD1. J lost 4 bases, V lost 10 bases, and 13 bases had no gene match. In germline, CDR1 is ENHRY, CDR2 SYGVKD. This CDR3 has 15 residues. The CDR3 DNA follows: TGTGCCACGGGGACCGGGACAGGGCTTGCCTATGGCTACACCTTC. Its protein is CATGTGTGLAYGYTF.

There are many counts of this clone. The chain employs TRBV6-4 and TRBJ2-3, with D perhaps matching TRBD2 (5 bases). Germline-derived CDR1 and CDR2 are MRHNA and SNTAGT. CDR3 length: 14 residues. V lost 3 bases and J lost 4, with 11 bases in between. CDR3 residues: CASSEEGFADTQYF. As DNA, the CDR3 is TGTGCCAGCAGTGAAGAGGGATTTGCAGATACGCAGTATTTT.

This chain joins TRBV18 and TRBJ2-7, with 13 positions matching TRBD2. Per germline, CDR1 KGHSH and CDR2 LQKENI. The length of the CDR3 is 15 residues. Unmatched junction bases numbered 7, after V lost 6 bases and J lost 5 bases. The CDR3 nucleotides are TGTGCCAGCTCGCAAACCGGGACTAGCGGGAACGAGCAGTACTTC. Amino acids: CASSQTGTSGNEQYF.

V is TRBV19 and J is TRBJ1-1, with TRBD1 matching over 8 bases. Germline values: CDR1 LNHDA, CDR2 SQIVND (reference sequence). This CDR3 comprises 16 residues. The V segment lost 4 bases and the J segment 0 bases; nucleotides outside the gene matches: 7. The CDR3 coding sequence is TGTGCCAGTAGTAGACCGGGACAGGCTTTGAACACTGAAGCTTTCTTT. This translates into CASSRPGQALNTEAFF.

This clone turned up a few times. The chain recombines TRBV30 with TRBJ1-1; 8 bases are shared with TRBD1. V shed 3 bases and J 3 bases; nucleotides not matched to a gene: 6. The CDR3 is 14 residues long. Germline values: CDR1 GTSNPN, CDR2 SVGIG (reference sequence). CDR3 nucleotide sequence: TGTGCCTGGAGGGGACAGGCCCGTCACACTGAAGCTTTCTTT. Protein sequence: CAWRGQARHTEAFF.

The rearrangement links TRBV18 to TRBJ2-7; the match to TRBD2 covers 11 bases. The V gene end was trimmed by 2 bases and the J gene end by 4 bases; junction bases not matched to a gene: 7. Germline V gene data show CDR1 as KGHSH and CDR2 as LQKENI. The CDR3 length is 16 residues. CDR3 in DNA: TGTGCCAGCTCACCAGCCGTAACTAGCGGGGGATACGAGCAGTACTTC. This encodes CASSPAVTSGGYEQYF.

The chain uses TRBV21-1 and TRBJ2-3; the table's D call, TRBD2, has no DNA check behind it. TRBV21-1 is shown as a pseudogene. CDR3 length equals 19 residues. The CDR3 loop is CASSKAVIAGDRNTDTQYF. In DNA form, the CDR3 reads TGTGCCAGCAGCAAAGCAGTAATAGCGGGAGACCGAAACACAGATACGCAGTATTTT.

This rearrangement joins TRBV12-5 to TRBJ2-7; D uncertain. Germline V gene lookup returns CDR1 LGHNT and CDR2 FRNRAP. V was pared by 9 bases and J by 7 bases, with 19 bases between. CDR3 length: 13 amino acids. The CDR3 bases are TGTGCTAGATTTAGGCCGCAAGAGGAAGAGCAGTACTTC. Its translation: CARFRPQEEEQYF.

The rearrangement uses TRBV5-4 and TRBJ2-1; tentative D call: TRBD1 (5 bases). The germline CDR1 and CDR2 sequences are SGHNT and YYREEE (reference sequence). Trimming pared 6 bases from V and 7 bases from J, leaving 17 bases between. The CDR3 is 14 amino acids. The CDR3 spells CASTSQGSGNEQFF. Here the CDR3 DNA reads TGTGCCAGCACCTCGCAGGGTAGTGGGAATGAGCAGTTCTTC. The variable domain in full, with the rest retrieved from reference TRBV5-4 and TRBJ2-1, is ETGVTQSPTHLIKTRGQQVTLRCSSQSGHNTVSWYQQALGQGPQFIFQYYREEENGRGNFPPRFSGLQFPNYSSELNVNALELDDSALYLCASTSQGSGNEQFFGPGTRLTVL.